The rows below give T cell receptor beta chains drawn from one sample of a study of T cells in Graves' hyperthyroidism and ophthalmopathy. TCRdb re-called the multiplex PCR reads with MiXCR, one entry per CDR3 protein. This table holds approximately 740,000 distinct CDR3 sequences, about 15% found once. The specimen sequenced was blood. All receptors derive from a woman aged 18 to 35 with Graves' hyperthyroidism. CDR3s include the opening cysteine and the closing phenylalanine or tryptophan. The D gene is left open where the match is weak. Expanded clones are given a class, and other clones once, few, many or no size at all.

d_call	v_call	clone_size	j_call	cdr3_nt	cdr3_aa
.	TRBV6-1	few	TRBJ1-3	TGTGCCAGCAGTACCCACAGCTCTGGAAACACCATATATTTT	CASSTHSSGNTIYF
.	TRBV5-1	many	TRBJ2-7	TGCGCCAGCAGCTTCCGGGTCCCAAGCTACGAGCAGTACTTC	CASSFRVPSYEQYF
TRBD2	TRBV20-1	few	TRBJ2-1	TGCAGTGCTAGAGCCCCTAGCGGGAGGGCCGGAAATGAGCAGTTCTTC	CSARAPSGRAGNEQFF
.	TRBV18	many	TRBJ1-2	TGTGCCAGCTCACCTGGGCCAGGGGCCTTCTCCTATGGCTACACCTTC	CASSPGPGAFSYGYTF
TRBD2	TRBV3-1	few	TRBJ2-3	TGTGCCAGCAGCCAAGATCTCCGACTAGCGGCAAACACAGATACGCAGTATTTT	CASSQDLRLAANTDTQYF
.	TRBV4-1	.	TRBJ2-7	TGCGCCAGCAGCCAGTTTGTGGGTCAAGAGAACGAGCAGTACTTC	CASSQFVGQENEQYF
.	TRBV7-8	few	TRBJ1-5	TGTGCCAGCAGCTTATTAATCGGGCCCAATCAGCCCCAGCATTTT	CASSLLIGPNQPQHF
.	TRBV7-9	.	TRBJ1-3	TGTGCCAGCAGCCTTCTCCGGCGCTCTGGAAACACCATATATTTT	CASSLLRRSGNTIYF
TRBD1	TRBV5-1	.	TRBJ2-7	TGCGCCAGCAGCTTACCAAAACAGGGGCCCCACGAGCAGTACTTC	CASSLPKQGPHEQYF
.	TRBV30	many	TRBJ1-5	TGTGCCTGGACAGGGCGGGTTGGGCAGCCCCAGCATTTT	CAWTGRVGQPQHF
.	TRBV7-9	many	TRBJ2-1	TGTGCCAGCAGCTCCAATTTGGCCAGCTCCTACAATGAGCAGTTCTTC	CASSSNLASSYNEQFF
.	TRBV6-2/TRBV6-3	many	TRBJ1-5	TGTGCCAGCCGGGACGGATATCAGCCCCAGCATTTT	CASRDGYQPQHF
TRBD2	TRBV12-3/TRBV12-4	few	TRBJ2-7	TGTGCCAGCAGTTTTGGGGCTAGCGGGGCCTACGAGCAGTACTTC	CASSFGASGAYEQYF
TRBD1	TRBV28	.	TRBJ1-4	TGTGCCAGCAGTTTCCCCGGGACAGGGAACGAAAAACTGTTTTTT	CASSFPGTGNEKLFF
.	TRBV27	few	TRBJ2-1	TGTGCCAGCAGTCTCCTCGGAGATTCCTACAATGAGCAGTTCTTC	CASSLLGDSYNEQFF
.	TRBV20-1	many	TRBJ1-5	TGCAGTGCTAGGGGGGTCATAGACGGATATAGCAATCAGCCCCAGCATTTT	CSARGVIDGYSNQPQHF
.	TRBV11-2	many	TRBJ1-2	TGTGCCAGCAGCTCCTATGGGTTCTATGGCTACACCTTC	CASSSYGFYGYTF
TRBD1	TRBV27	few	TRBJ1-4	TGTGCCAGCACCACCAACAGGGGAGAACTGTTTTTT	CASTTNRGELFF
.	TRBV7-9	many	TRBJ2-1	TGTGCCAGCAGCCCTAGCTTGTTGATGAGCTCCTACAATGAGCAGTTCTTC	CASSPSLLMSSYNEQFF
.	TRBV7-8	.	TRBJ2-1	TGTGCCAGCACCCCCCTTGGCAATGAGCAGTTCTTC	CASTPLGNEQFF
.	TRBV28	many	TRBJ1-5	TGTGCCAGCAGTTCTAACAGGGCAAATCAGCCCCAGCATTTT	CASSSNRANQPQHF
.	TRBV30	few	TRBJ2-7	TGTGCCTGGAGGCCTCCGGGGCCACACTACGAGCAGTACTTC	CAWRPPGPHYEQYF
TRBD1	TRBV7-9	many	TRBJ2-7	TGTGCCAGCAGCCACGCGACAGGGGCCTACGAGCAGTACTTC	CASSHATGAYEQYF
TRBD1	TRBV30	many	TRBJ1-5	TGTGCCTGGAGCACCGGGACAGGGGGCAATCAGCCCCAGCATTTT	CAWSTGTGGNQPQHF
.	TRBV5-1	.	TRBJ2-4	TGCGCCAGCAGCTACGACAGCCCGAAAAACATTCAGTACTTC	CASSYDSPKNIQYF
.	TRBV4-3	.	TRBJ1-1	TGCGCCAGCAGCCAAGGTGTTTACGGTGAAGCTTTCTTT	CASSQGVYGEAFF
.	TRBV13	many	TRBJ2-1	TGTGCCAGCAGCCTGCGAGGACAGCTATACAATGAGCAGTTCTTC	CASSLRGQLYNEQFF
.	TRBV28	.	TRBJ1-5	TGTGCCAGCAGTCCTTTTCAGGCAAGCAATCAGCCCCAGCATTTT	CASSPFQASNQPQHF
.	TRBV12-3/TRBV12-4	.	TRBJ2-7	TGTGCCAGCAGTTTAGGGGGCAGGGCTTACTCCTACGAGCAGTACTTC	CASSLGGRAYSYEQYF
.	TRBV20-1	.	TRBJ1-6	TGCAGTGCTAGAGCCTCGGTTGCGACCTATAATTCACCCCTCCACTTT	CSARASVATYNSPLHF
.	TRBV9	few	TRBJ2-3	TGTGCCAGCAGCGTAGACACCCTTTCCACAGATACGCAGTATTTT	CASSVDTLSTDTQYF